This TCR beta chain was sequenced for a study of response to subunit inactivated influenza vaccine. MiXCR, run by TCRdb on the RT-PCR reads, gives a single entry per CDR3 protein. The data contain hundreds of thousands of distinct CDR3 sequences, around 11% of them seen just once; the ten biggest clones take up approximately 10%. This CDR3 has 15 residues. V was clipped by 5 bases and J by 5 bases; unmatched bases: 8. Per germline, CDR1 SEHNR and CDR2 FQNEAQ (reference sequence). The same data also contributed to another study, on T cells expressing NK-cell markers. As that study records: Libraries used 5'RACE template switching adding universal primer site and UMIs.

Sample: PBMCs from blood, taken on the day of vaccination. The V and J genes are TRBV7-9 and TRBJ2-3; 9 positions agree with TRBD2. This sequence originates from a man in his fifties who received an inactivated influenza vaccine. The CDR3: CASSPRGGQKDTQYF. CDR3 coding DNA: TGTGCCAGCAGCCCGCGGGGGGGCCAGAAAGATACGCAGTATTTT. The full variable domain, with the rest looked up from reference TRBV7-9 and TRBJ2-3, is DTGVSQNPRHKITKRGQNVTFRCDPISEHNRLYWYRQTLGQGPEFLTYFQNEAQLEKSRLLSDRFSAERPKGSFSTLEIQRTEQGDSAMYLCASSPRGGQKDTQYFGPGTRLTVL.